The clone carrying this TCR beta chain has only a few counts. These data originate in a study of CD8+ T cells in alopecia areata. V dropped 0 bases and J dropped 2 bases, with 11 bases sitting between them. The CDR3 has 15 amino acids. CDR1 and CDR2 from the germline V gene are MGHRA and YSYEKL. Specified treatment: oral pan-JAK inhibitor, 5-10 mg twice daily. RNA extraction was followed by reverse transcription into cDNA, which acted as the sequencing template. Produced via immunoSEQ multiplex PCR; TCRdb's table is partial and in-frame only. The data contain 170,000 or so clones, around 50% of them seen just once; the ten biggest clones take up 10% to 15%.

The sequenced sample was CD8+ T cells sorted from blood, obtained at week 24, from a patient treated with tofacitinib. This chain links TRBV4-1 with TRBJ2-7; perhaps TRBD1 as D (6 bases). The clonotype comes from a human donor with alopecia areata. The chain's CDR3 is CASSQEDRRTYEQYF. CDR3 coding DNA: TGCGCCAGCAGCCAAGAAGACAGGAGGACCTACGAGCAGTACTTC.